This T cell receptor (beta chain) was captured by sequencing in a study of CD8 T cells in ankylosing spondylitis (dated by TCRdb to about 2017). As for the study more broadly: The study profiled T cell receptor beta repertoires in healthy donors and ankylosing spondylitis patients to find disease-linked TCR variants. The full study cohort was made up of under 30 ankylosing spondylitis patients and around 100 healthy donors. Peripheral blood was sampled, and synovial fluid was additionally collected from ankylosing spondylitis patients. Results the study describes overall, beyond this receptor: The disease-linked clones were reported to be significantly enriched in matched synovial fluid samples from ankylosing spondylitis patients. Some motif variants were previously reported in synovial fluid and blood of reactive arthritis patients, suggesting common disease-initiation mechanisms. A TCR beta motif made up of fewer than 10 highly homologous amino acid variants appeared to be characteristic of blood from ankylosing spondylitis patients. In peripheral blood, the disease-linked clones were found at relatively low frequencies and had a CD8+ phenotype.

This clonotype was observed a few times. Its binding antigen is unknown. No qualities accompany the bases; no much larger clone lies one base away. V is clipped by 0 bases and J by 0 bases, and the sequence between their germline boundaries is 9 bases long. The CDR3, from cysteine to phenylalanine, totals 16 residues. Of all the DNA, just the CDR3 is kept, 48 bases in frame from base 1. The germline V gene encodes CDR1 SGHRS and CDR2 YFSETQ. TCRdb lists the instrument as Illumina HiSeq 2500. TCR beta libraries were prepared by quantitative 5'-RACE with molecular barcodes. In the paper's pipeline: A new computational method, built on a probabilistic model of VDJ rearrangement, was used to identify disease-linked TCR variants. Using fastp trimming at Q25 and MiXCR clonotype assembly, TCRdb reanalyzed the public sequencing data and kept in-frame beta chains. Each entry is one CDR3 protein sequence, shown with its most common DNA and genes. TCRdb assigned the V and J calls; the authors' analysis was not used. Here the sample has about 700,000 distinct CDR3 sequences; around 17% occur a single time. The ten top clones hold 19% of the sample.

Source material: blood, either unsorted or a sorted T cell fraction (not recorded which). The sequence came from a male donor with ankylosing spondylitis. The receptor chain draws on TRBV5-1 and TRBJ2-2, with the D gene too uncertain to name. The encoded CDR3 is CASSLVPIANTGELFF. The DNA sequence is TGCGCCAGCAGCTTGGTTCCCATCGCGAACACCGGGGAGCTGTTTTTT.